The clone carrying this T cell receptor (beta chain) has ten or more counts. Its target is unknown. The source of the sample is a study of T-cell reconstitution after alpha-beta-depleted transplantation in children. Study-level findings and limits: Alpha-beta T cells about two months after transplant reportedly derived from several hundred expanded graft clones.

Preparation of the TCRbeta library was carried out with unique molecular identifiers. TCRdb reprocessed the PCR reads via MiXCR and lists one record per CDR3 protein. The sample yields about 260,000 distinct CDR3 sequences, around 7.5% seen once. V lost 1 base and J 10 bases, leaving 13 bases between the germline ends. This CDR3 contains 13 residues. Germline V gives CDR1 SEHNR, CDR2 FQNEAQ (reference sequence). The clonotype originates from a male patient under 18 who had a stem cell transplant for acute lymphoblastic leukemia, so the T cells may come from the graft donor. This rearrangement joins TRBV7-9 to TRBJ1-1; D gene ambiguous. This specimen consisted of PBMCs, mostly from graft donor cells, obtained 180 days after TCRalphabeta/CD19-depleted stem cell transplant. CDR3 in DNA: TGTGCCAGCAGCTTAGGTGGGCAGCCTAGAGCTTTCTTT. This gives the protein CASSLGGQPRAFF.